This TCR beta chain was recovered during a study of blood T cell repertoires in COVID-19. CDR3 size: 17 residues. V gave up 4 bases and J gave up 2 bases; unmatched junction bases: 7. Germline CDR1 reads LGHNA; CDR2 reads YSLEER. Original analysis: Estimates of nucleated cell counts were drawn from the amplification of reference gene primers. Libraries were prepared by immunoSEQ multiplex PCR; TCRdb keeps only in-frame clonotypes and omits some of them. Clone size and the V and J calls come from that table; the DNA yielded D and trimming. The table lists about 180,000 clones, more than 75% of them singletons, with 5% to 6% in the top ten.

The chain combines TRBV4-3 with TRBJ2-6, with 8 bases aligning to TRBD1. Sequenced material: peripheral blood. This clonotype was sampled from a woman aged 45-59 years with COVID-19, enrolled during active disease. CDR3 DNA: TGCGCCAGCAGCCTTCAGGGGGCTCCTGCTGGGGCCAACGTCCTGACTTTC. Encoded protein: CASSLQGAPAGANVLTF.